The entry that follows covers one TCR beta chain sequence. Its antigen is undetermined. This sample is drawn from a study of cytomegalovirus exposure and HLA in healthy donors. Study results and limitations: Follow-up analysis found HLA locus-dependent TCR association rates, highest for DRB1 and lowest for HLA-C. About 87% or about 30% of the time was how often most TCR beta V segments were productive, according to an earlier analysis.

In the PCR, 60 Vbeta and 13 Jbeta primers were used. Sequencing was performed with immunoSEQ multiplex PCR; in TCRdb, only in-frame clones are kept and a portion is missing. The table records 160,000 or so clones, 70% to 85% of them present only once. CDR1 and CDR2 from the germline V gene are MNHEY and SMNVEV (reference sequence). This CDR3 is 14 amino acids long. This TCR derives from a man between 40 and 49 years old in good health and CMV-seronegative. Specimen: PBMCs. This chain links TRBV27 with TRBJ2-5, with TRBD1 identical over 9 bases. The J call is doubtful: the DNA matches TRBJ2-7 better. The CDR3 sequence is CASSFGDRVYEQYF. The CDR3 DNA reads as TGTGCCAGCAGTTTCGGGGACAGGGTCTACGAGCAGTACTTC.